The next 8 T cell receptor beta chains were all read from a single sample in a study of T cells after yellow fever vaccination. Using its own MiXCR run on the 5' RACE reads, TCRdb lists one record per CDR3 protein. Of some 670,000 distinct CDR3 sequences in the sample, roughly an eighth were seen once. Sequenced here: PBMCs, sampled on the day of the yellow fever booster vaccination. These TCRs come from a man under 40 who received the YFV17D yellow fever vaccine.

This clonotype was recorded a few times. V is TRBV27 and J is TRBJ2-3, with 8 bases matching TRBD2. The CDR3 spans 16 residues. Germline V lookup: CDR1 MNHEY, CDR2 SMNVEV (reference sequence). V lost 4 bases, J lost 5 bases, and 11 bases stayed unmatched. As DNA, the CDR3 is TGTGCCAGCAGTTCCATATCTAGCGGGCGGGAAGATACGCAGTATTTT. Translated, it gives CASSSISSGREDTQYF.

This clonotype was seen more than once but under ten times. This chain connects TRBV5-1 to TRBJ1-6, with D hard to call. V was clipped by 6 bases and J by 8 bases, with 12 bases between them. The CDR3 covers 13 residues. CDR1 is SGHRS, CDR2 YFSETQ, per germline. DNA of the CDR3: TGCGCCAGCAAAAGTGGATTCGATTCACCCCTCCACTTT. Amino acid sequence: CASKSGFDSPLHF.

This clonotype was recorded a few times. The chain combines TRBV4-3 with TRBJ2-1; 9 nucleotides line up with TRBD2. Trimming took 3 bases from V and 1 from J; bases not matched to a gene: 4. The CDR3 is 16 amino acids. From germline, CDR1 is LGHNA and CDR2 YSLEER. Here the CDR3 reads CASSQGTSGSYNEQFF. DNA for the CDR3: TGCGCCAGCAGCCAGGGAACTAGCGGGTCCTACAATGAGCAGTTCTTC.

The chain combines TRBV5-4 with TRBJ1-1; D is perhaps TRBD1 (5 bases). V was shortened by 2 bases and J by 7 bases, with 18 bases between the two germline ends. The CDR3 covers 15 residues. In germline, CDR1 is SGHNT, CDR2 YYREEE (reference sequence). The CDR3 bases are TGTGCCAGCAGCTTCGACCGGAAGGGGCTGTATGAAGCTTTCTTT. It encodes CASSFDRKGLYEAFF.

This clonotype came up a few times. J is TRBJ2-7 and V is TRBV18, with 9 bases identical to TRBD1. V lost 6 bases to trimming and J lost 3 bases; unmatched junction nucleotides: 12. This CDR3 region has 16 residues. Germline V CDR1 and CDR2: KGHSH, LQKENI. This chain's CDR3 is CASSPTGTGIRYEQYF. The CDR3 coding sequence is TGTGCCAGCTCTCCCACCGGGACAGGGATCCGCTACGAGCAGTACTTC.

This clonotype was observed a handful of times. CDR3 sequence (DNA): TGCGCCAGCAGCCCTGGGGTAGGGCTGGCCTACGAGCAGTACTTC. Translating it yields CASSPGVGLAYEQYF. The chain recombines TRBV5-1 with TRBJ2-7; D gene ambiguous. Deletions cut 4 bases from V and 2 bases from J, with 16 bases between. The CDR3 totals 15 residues. The germline V gene encodes CDR1 SGHRS and CDR2 YFSETQ. Combining the CDR3 with reference TRBV5-1 and TRBJ2-7 gives the whole variable domain KAGVTQTPRYLIKTRGQQVTLSCSPISGHRSVSWYQQTPGQGLQFLFEYFSETQRNKGNFPGRFSGRQFSNSRSEMNVSTLELGDSALYLCASSPGVGLAYEQYFGPGTRLTVT.

This clonotype was seen only a few times. The rearrangement links TRBV6-2 or TRBV6-3 to TRBJ1-1; D not certain. CDR1 MNHEY and CDR2 SVGEGT come from the germline V gene. There are 14 residues in the CDR3. The V end lost 0 bases, the J end lost 0 bases, and 5 bases lay between the germline ends. The CDR3 sequence: CASSYSVMNTEAFF. The DNA for the CDR3 is TGTGCCAGCAGTTACTCGGTGATGAACACTGAAGCTTTCTTT.

This sequence joins TRBV29-1 and TRBJ1-2, with 7 bases identical to TRBD1. The junction had 2 bases not matched to a gene; V was cut back by 2 bases and J by 5 bases. In germline, CDR1 is SQVTM, CDR2 ANQGSEA. CDR3 size: 12 residues. DNA for the CDR3: TGCAGCGTTGAATCAGGGGGTTATGGCTACACCTTC. Amino acid sequence: CSVESGGYGYTF.